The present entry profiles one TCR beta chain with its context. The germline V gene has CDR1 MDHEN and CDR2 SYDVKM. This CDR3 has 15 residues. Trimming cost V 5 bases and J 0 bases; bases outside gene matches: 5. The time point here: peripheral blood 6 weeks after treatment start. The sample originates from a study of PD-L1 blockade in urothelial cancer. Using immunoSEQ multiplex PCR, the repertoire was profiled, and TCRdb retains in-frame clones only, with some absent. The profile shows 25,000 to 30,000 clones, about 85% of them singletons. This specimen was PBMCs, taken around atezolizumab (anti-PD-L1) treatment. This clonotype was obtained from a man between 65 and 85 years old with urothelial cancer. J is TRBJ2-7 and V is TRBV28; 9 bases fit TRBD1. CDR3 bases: TGTGCCAGCAGTGGGGGGACAGGGACCTCCTACGAGCAGTACTTC. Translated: CASSGGTGTSYEQYF.